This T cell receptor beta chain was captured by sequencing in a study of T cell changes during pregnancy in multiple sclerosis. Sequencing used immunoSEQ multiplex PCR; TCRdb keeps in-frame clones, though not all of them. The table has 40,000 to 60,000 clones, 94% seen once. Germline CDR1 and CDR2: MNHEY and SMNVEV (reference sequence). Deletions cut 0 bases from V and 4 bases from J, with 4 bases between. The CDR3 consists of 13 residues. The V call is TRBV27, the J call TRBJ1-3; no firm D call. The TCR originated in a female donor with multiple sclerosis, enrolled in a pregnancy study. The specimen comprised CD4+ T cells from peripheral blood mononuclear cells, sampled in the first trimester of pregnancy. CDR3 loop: CASSLSAGNTIYF. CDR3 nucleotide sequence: TGTGCCAGCAGTTTATCTGCGGGAAACACCATATATTTT.